The TCR beta chain under discussion was sequenced for a study of shared clonotypes between healthy human individuals. Within Nashville, Tennessee resided all donors, each a Caucasian adult. Study-level findings and limits: Sampling covered blood only; tissue repertoires likely differ.

Concerning this clone itself: Its matching antigen is unknown.

Trimming cost V 0 bases and J 2 bases, with 13 bases left between them. The CDR3 is 17 residues long. The germline gives CDR1 MGHRA, CDR2 YSYEKL. Method: immunoSEQ multiplex PCR; TCRdb's copy keeps in-frame clones and lacks some. The table has about 2 million clones, approximately 95% seen once. The origin of this receptor is a man aged 18-30 years in good health. This chain uses TRBV4-1 with TRBJ2-2, with D possibly TRBD2 on 5 matching bases. The material sequenced was naive CD4+ T cells sorted from blood. Documented subset: CD45RA+ positively selected. CDR3 in amino acids: CASSQESGSINTGELFF. In DNA form, the CDR3 reads TGCGCCAGCAGCCAAGAATCGGGGTCAATTAACACCGGGGAGCTGTTTTTT.